The sequence of this T cell receptor (beta chain) was determined in a study of CD8+ T cells in alopecia areata. Study as a whole: Tofacitinib ran 6 to 18 months, followed by 6 months off drug.

The sample's treatment: oral pan-JAK inhibitor, 5-10 mg twice daily. Alopecia areata patients had lesional scalp punch biopsies and peripheral blood taken from them. PBMCs yielded sorted CD4+ and CD8+ T cells. After isolation, RNA underwent reverse transcription to generate cDNA as the sequencing template. The data were produced by immunoSEQ multiplex PCR, yet TCRdb's version contains in-frame clones alone and is incomplete. The sample contains some 80,000 clones, 66% of which appear only once. The CDR3 has 14 amino acids. V was clipped by 4 bases and J by 2 bases, with 12 bases between them. CDR1 is SNHLY and CDR2 is FYNNEI in the germline V gene.

The source of this sequence is a human donor with alopecia areata. Sequenced material: CD8+ T cells sorted from blood, taken at week 24, from a patient treated with tofacitinib. This rearrangement joins TRBV2 to TRBJ2-7; a weak D match, TRBD2 (5 bases). CDR3 in DNA: TGTGCCAGCAGTGGTGGCGGGCAGACCTACGAGCAGTACTTC. It codes for CASSGGGQTYEQYF.